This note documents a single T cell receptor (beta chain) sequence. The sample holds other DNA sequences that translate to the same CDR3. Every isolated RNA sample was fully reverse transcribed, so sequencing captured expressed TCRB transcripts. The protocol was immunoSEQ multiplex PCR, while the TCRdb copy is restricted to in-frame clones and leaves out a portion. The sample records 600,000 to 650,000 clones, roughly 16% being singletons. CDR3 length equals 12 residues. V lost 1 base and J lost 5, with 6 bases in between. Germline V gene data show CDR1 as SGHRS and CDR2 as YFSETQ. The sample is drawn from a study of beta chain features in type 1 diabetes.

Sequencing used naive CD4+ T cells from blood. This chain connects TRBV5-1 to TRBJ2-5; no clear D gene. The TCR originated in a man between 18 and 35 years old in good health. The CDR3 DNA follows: TGCGCCAGCAGCTTGTCTCAGGAGACCCAGTACTTC. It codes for CASSLSQETQYF.